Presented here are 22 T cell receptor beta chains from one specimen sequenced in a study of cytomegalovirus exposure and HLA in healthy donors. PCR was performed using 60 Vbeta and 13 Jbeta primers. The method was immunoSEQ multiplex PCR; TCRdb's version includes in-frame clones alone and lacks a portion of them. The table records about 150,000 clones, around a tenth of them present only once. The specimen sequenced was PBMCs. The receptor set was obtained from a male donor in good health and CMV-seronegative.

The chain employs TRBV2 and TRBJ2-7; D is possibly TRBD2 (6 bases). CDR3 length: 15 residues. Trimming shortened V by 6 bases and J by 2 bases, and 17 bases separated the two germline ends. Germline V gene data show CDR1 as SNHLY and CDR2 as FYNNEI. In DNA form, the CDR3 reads TGTGCCAGCAGCGCACCGGGACTCTCTCCCTACGAGCAGTACTTC. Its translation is CASSAPGLSPYEQYF.

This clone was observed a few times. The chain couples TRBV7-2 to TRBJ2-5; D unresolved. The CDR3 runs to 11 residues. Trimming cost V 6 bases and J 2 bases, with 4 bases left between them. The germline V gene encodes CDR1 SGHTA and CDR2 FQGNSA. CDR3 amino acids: CASSYQETQYF. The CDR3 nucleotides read TGTGCCAGCAGTTATCAAGAGACCCAGTACTTC.

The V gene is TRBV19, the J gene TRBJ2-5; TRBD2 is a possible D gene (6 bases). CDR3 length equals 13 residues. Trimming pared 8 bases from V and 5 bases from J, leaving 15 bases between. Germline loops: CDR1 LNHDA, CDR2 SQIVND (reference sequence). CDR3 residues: CASSLSGGETQYF. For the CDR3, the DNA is TGTGCCAGTTCACTGAGTGGAGGGGAGACCCAGTACTTC.

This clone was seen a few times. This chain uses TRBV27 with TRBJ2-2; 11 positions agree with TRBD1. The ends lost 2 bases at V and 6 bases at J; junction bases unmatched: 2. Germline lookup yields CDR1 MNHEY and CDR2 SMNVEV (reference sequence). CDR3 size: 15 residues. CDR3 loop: CASSLGTGGAGELFF. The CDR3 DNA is TGTGCCAGCAGTTTAGGGACAGGGGGTGCCGGGGAGCTGTTTTTT.

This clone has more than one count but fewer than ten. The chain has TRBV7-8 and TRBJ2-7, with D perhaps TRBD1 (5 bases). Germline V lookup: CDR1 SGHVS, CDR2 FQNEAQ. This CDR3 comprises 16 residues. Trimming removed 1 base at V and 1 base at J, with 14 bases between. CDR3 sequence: CASSLGAGIVSYEQYF. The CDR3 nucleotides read TGTGCCAGCAGCTTAGGCGCAGGGATAGTATCCTACGAGCAGTACTTC.

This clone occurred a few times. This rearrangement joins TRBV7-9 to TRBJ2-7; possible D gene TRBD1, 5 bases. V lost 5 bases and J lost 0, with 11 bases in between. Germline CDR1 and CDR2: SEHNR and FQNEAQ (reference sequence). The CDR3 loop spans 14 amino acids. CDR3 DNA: TGTGCCAGCAGCGACAGCTCTAGCTCCTACGAGCAGTACTTC. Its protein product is CASSDSSSSYEQYF.

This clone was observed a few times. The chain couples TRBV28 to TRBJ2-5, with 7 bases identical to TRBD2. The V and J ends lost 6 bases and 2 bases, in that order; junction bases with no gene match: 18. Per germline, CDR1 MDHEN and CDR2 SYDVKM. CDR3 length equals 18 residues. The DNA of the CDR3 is TGTGCCAGCAGCCCCCACCGAGGGACTATCCTAAAGCAAGAGACCCAGTACTTC. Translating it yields CASSPHRGTILKQETQYF. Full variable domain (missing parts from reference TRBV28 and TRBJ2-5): DVKVTQSSRYLVKRTGEKVFLECVQDMDHENMFWYRQDPGLGLRLIYFSYDVKMKEKGDIPEGYSVSREKKERFSLILESASTNQTSMYLCASSPHRGTILKQETQYFGPGTRLLVL.

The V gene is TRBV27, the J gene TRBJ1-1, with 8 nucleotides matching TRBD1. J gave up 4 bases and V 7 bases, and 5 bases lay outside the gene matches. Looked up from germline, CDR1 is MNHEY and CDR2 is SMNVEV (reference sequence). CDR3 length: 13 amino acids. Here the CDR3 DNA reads TGTGCCAGCAAACGACAGGGGCCCACTGAAGCTTTCTTT. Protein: CASKRQGPTEAFF.

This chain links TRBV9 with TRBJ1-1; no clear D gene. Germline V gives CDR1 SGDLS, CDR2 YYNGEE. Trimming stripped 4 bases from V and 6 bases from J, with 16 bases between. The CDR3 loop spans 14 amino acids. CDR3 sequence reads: CASSRSARHPEAFF. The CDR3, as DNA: TGTGCCAGCAGCCGTAGTGCGAGACACCCTGAAGCTTTCTTT.

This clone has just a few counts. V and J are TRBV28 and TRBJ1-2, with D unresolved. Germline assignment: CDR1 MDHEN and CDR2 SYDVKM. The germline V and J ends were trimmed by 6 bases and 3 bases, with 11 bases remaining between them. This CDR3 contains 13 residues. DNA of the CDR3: TGTGCCAGCAGCAAGTACAGATACTATGGCTACACCTTC. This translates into CASSKYRYYGYTF.

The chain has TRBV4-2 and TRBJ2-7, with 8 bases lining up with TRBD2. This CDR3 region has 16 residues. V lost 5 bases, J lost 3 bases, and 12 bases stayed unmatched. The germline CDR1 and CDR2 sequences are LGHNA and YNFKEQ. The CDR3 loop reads CASSFLPGSGVYEQYF. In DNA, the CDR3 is TGTGCCAGCAGCTTTCTCCCGGGTAGCGGGGTCTACGAGCAGTACTTC.

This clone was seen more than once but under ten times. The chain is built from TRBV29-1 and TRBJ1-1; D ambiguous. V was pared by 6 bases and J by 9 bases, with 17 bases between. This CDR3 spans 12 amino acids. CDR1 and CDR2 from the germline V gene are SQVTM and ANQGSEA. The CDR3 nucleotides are TGCAGCGTCCGGGTCCTTGATCGCCAAGCTTTCTTT. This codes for CSVRVLDRQAFF. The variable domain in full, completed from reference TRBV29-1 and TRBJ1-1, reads SAVISQKPSRDICQRGTSLTIQCQVDSQVTMMFWYRQQPGQSLTLIATANQGSEATYESGFVIDKFPISRPNLTFSTLTVSNMSPEDSSIYLCSVRVLDRQAFFGQGTRLTVV.

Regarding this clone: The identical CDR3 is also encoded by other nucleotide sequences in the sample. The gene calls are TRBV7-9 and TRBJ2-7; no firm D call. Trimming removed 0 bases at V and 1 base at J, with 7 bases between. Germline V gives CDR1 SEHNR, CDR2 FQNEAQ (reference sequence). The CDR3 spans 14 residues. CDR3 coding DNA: TGTGCCAGCAGCTTAGCGGCAGTTTCCTACGAGCAGTACTTC. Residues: CASSLAAVSYEQYF.

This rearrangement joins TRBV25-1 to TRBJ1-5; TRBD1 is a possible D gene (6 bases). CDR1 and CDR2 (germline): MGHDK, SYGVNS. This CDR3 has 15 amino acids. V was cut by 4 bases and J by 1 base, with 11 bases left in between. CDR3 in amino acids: CASSGTGKSNQPQHF. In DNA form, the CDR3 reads TGTGCCAGCAGTGGTACAGGGAAGAGCAATCAGCCCCAGCATTTT.

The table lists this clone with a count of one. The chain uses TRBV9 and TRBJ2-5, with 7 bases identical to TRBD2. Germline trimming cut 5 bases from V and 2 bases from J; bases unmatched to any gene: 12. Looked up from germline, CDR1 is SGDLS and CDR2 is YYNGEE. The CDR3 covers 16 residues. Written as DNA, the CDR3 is TGTGCCAGCAGTCCCGGGATAGCGGGCTTTCAAGAGACCCAGTACTTC. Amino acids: CASSPGIAGFQETQYF. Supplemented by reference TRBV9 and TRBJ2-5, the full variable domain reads DSGVTQTPKHLITATGQRVTLRCSPRSGDLSVYWYQQSLDQGLQFLIQYYNGEERAKGNILERFSAQQFPDLHSELNLSSLELGDSALYFCASSPGIAGFQETQYFGPGTRLLVL.

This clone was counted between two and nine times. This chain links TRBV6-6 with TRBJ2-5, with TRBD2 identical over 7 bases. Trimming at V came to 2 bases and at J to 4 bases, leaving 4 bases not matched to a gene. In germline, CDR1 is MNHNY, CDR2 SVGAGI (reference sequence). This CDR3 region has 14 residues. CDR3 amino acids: CASSYAGRGETQYF. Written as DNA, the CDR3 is TGTGCCAGCAGTTACGCAGGGAGGGGAGAGACCCAGTACTTC.

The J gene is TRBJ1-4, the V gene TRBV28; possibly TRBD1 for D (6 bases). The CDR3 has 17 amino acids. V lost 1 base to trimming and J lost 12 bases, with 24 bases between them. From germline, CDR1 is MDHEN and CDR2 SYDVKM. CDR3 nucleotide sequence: TGTGCCAGCAGTTTATTCCTTGGAGGACAGTCCGGGGGGGAACTGTTTTTT. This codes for CASSLFLGGQSGGELFF.

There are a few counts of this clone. DNA for the CDR3: TGTGCCAGCAAACAGGGTATAGTAGGTGAAAAACTGTTTTTT. It encodes CASKQGIVGEKLFF. This chain links TRBV6-5 with TRBJ1-4, with TRBD1 as a possible D gene (6 bases). Germline V lookup: CDR1 MNHEY, CDR2 SVGAGI. V dropped 7 bases and J dropped 7 bases, with 16 bases sitting between them. The CDR3 is 14 residues long.

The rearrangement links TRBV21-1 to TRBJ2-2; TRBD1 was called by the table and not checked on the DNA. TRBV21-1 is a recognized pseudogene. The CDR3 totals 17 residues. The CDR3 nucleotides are TGTGCCAGCTCCGAGACCCCCGGGACAGTTCGCACCGGGGAGCTGTTTTTT. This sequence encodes CASSETPGTVRTGELFF.

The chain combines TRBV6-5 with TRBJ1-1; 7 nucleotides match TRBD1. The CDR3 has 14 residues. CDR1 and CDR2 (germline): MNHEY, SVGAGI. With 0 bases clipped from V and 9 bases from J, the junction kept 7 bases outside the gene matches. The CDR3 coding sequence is TGTGCCAGCAGTTACTCGTGGGACAGCCTGAAAGCTTTCTTT. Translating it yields CASSYSWDSLKAFF.

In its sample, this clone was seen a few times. Here the CDR3 DNA reads TGTGCCAGCAGCTTGGACAGTAACAGCTACACCTTC. Amino acid sequence: CASSLDSNSYTF. This chain links TRBV5-4 with TRBJ1-2; D is uncertain. Germline assignment: CDR1 SGHNT and CDR2 YYREEE (reference sequence). V was cut by 0 bases and J by 9 bases, with 9 bases left in between. This CDR3 is 12 amino acids long.

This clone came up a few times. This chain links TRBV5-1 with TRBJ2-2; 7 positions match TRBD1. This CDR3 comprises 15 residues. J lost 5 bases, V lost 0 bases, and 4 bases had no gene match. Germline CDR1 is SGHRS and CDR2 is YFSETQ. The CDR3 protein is CASSLDRGSTGELFF. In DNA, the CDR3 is TGCGCCAGCAGCTTGGACAGGGGCTCGACCGGGGAGCTGTTTTTT.